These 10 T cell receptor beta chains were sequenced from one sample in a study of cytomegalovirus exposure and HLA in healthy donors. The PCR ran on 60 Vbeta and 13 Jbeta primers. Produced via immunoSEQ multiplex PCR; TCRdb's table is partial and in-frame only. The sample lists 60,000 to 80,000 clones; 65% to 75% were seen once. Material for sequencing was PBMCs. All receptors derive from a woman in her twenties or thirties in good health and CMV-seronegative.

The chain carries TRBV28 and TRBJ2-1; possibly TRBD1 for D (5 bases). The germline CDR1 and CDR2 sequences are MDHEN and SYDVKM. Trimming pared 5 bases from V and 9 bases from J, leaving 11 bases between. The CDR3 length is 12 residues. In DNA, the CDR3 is TGTGCCAGCAGTCAACAGGTGGGTGAGCAGTTCTTC. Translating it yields CASSQQVGEQFF.

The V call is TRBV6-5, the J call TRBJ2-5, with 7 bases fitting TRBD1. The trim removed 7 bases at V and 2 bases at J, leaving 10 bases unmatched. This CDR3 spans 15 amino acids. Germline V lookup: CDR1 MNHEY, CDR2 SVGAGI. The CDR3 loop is CASTLTGQRQETQYF. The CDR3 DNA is TGTGCCAGCACCTTGACGGGACAGCGTCAAGAGACCCAGTACTTC.

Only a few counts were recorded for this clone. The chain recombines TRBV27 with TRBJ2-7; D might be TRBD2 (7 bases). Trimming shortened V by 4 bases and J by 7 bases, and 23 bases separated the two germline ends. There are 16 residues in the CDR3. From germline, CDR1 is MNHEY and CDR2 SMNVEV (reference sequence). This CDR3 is CASSSALGAGAREQYF. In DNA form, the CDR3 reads TGTGCCAGCAGTTCCGCCCTCGGGGCGGGGGCGCGTGAGCAGTACTTC.

The CDR3 DNA follows: TGTGCCAGCAGCTCGGGTGTAACTAGCACAGATACGCAGTATTTT. Translated, it gives CASSSGVTSTDTQYF. The chain combines TRBV2 with TRBJ2-3; no definite D call. V lost 6 bases and J lost 0, with 13 bases in between. Germline assignment: CDR1 SNHLY and CDR2 FYNNEI. The CDR3 runs 15 residues.

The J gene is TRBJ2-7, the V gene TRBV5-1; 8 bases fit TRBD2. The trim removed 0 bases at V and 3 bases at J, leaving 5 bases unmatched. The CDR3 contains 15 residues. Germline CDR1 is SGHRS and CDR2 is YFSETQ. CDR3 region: CASSLALLAVYEQYF. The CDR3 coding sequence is TGCGCCAGCAGCTTGGCCTTACTAGCGGTCTACGAGCAGTACTTC.

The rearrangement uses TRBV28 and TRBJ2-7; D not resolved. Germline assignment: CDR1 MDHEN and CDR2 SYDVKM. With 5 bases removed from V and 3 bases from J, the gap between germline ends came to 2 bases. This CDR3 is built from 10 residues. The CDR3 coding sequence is TGTGCCAGCAGTCGCTACGAGCAGTACTTC. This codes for CASSRYEQYF.

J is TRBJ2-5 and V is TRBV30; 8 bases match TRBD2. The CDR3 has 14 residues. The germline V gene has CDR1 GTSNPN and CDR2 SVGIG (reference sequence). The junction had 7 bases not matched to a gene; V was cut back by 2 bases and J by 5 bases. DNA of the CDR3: TGTGCCTGGAGTTTCCCGGGAGGGCGGGAGACCCAGTACTTC. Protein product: CAWSFPGGRETQYF.

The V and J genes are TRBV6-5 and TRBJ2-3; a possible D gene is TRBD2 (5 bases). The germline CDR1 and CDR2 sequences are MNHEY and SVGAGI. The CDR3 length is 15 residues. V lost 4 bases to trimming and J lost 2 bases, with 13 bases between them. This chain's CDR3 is CASSFGLSFTDTQYF. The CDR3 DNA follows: TGTGCCAGCAGTTTCGGACTCTCCTTCACAGATACGCAGTATTTT.

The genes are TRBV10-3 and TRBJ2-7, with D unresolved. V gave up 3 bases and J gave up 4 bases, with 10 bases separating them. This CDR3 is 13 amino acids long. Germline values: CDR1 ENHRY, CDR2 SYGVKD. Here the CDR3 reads CAISDPNSYEQYV. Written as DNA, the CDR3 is TGTGCCATCAGTGACCCGAACAGTTACGAGCAGTACGTC.

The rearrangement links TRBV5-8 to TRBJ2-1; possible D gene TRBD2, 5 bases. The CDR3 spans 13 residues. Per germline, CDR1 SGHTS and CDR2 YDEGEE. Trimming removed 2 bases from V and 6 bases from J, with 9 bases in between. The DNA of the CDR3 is TGTGCCAGCAGCTTTATGGACTCCAATGAGCAGTTCTTC. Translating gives CASSFMDSNEQFF.